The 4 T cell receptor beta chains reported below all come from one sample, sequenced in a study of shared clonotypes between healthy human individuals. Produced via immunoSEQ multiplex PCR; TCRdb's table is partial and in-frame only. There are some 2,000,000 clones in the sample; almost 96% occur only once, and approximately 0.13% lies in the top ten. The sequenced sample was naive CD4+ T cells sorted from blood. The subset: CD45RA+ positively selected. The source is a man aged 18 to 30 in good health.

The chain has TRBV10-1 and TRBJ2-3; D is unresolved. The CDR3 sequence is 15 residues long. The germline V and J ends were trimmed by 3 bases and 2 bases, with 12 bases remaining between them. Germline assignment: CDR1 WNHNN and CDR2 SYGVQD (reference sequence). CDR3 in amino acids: CASSDHGLITDTQYF. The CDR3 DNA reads TGCGCCAGCAGTGATCATGGGCTTATCACAGATACGCAGTATTTT.

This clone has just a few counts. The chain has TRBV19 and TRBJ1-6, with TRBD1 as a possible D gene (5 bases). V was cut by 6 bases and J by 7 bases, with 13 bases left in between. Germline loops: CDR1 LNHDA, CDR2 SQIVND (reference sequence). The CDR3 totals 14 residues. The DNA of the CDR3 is TGTGCCAGTAGAGACAGCAATCGCAATTCACCCCTCCACTTT. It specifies CASRDSNRNSPLHF.

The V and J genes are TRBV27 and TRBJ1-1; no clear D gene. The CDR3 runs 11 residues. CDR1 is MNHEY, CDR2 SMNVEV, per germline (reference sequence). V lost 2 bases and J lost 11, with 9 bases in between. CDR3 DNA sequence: TGTGCCAGCAGTTTAGGAGGGCGGGCTTTCTTT. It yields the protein CASSLGGRAFF.

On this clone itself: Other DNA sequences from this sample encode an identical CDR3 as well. The DNA for the CDR3 is TGTGCCAGCAGCGTAGGTGGGGTCGCAGATACGCAGTATTTT. This codes for CASSVGGVADTQYF. The chain carries TRBV9 and TRBJ2-3, with D unresolved. CDR1 and CDR2 (germline): SGDLS, YYNGEE. The CDR3 is made up of 14 amino acids. The ends were cut back, 0 bases at V and 4 bases at J, with 9 bases in the middle.